Listed here is a single T cell receptor beta chain. The CDR3 runs 16 residues. V lost 0 bases to trimming and J lost 5 bases, with 16 bases between them. Looked up from germline, CDR1 is LGHNA and CDR2 is YNFKEQ. Per the original methods: Estimation of nucleated cell counts was performed using reference gene primer amplification. TCRdb's table, derived via immunoSEQ multiplex PCR, lists solely in-frame clones and lacks some. That table is the source of V, J and clone size, and D and trimming were worked out from the DNA. The sample yields tens of thousands of clones, over 75% seen once. This record comes from a study of blood T cell repertoires in COVID-19. The overall study: From the United States, Italy and Spain came samples of acute and convalescent COVID-19. PBMCs, B-cell-depleted T cells, or T cells were the source of the cDNA or gDNA that made up the material.

This sequence joins TRBV4-2 and TRBJ1-1; D call uncertain. Sequencing was done on a sample of peripheral blood. The TCR was taken from a man in his 70s with acute or convalescent COVID-19. The CDR3 spells CASSQDLAGSLTEAFF. In nucleotides, the CDR3 is TGTGCCAGCAGCCAAGACTTGGCCGGGTCACTAACTGAAGCTTTCTTT.